These T cell receptor beta chains were read from a single sample in a study of T-cell reconstitution after alpha-beta-depleted transplantation in children. TCRdb ran MiXCR on the PCR reads and lists one entry per CDR3 protein. The sample records more than 3,500 distinct CDR3 sequences, around 12% being singletons. The starting material was PBMCs, mostly from graft donor cells, obtained 60 days after TCRalphabeta/CD19-depleted stem cell transplant. The origin of the receptors is a male patient between 2 and 10 years old who had a stem cell transplant for acute lymphoblastic leukemia, so the T cells may come from the graft donor. Both conserved end residues are part of each CDR3.

TRBJ2-5,TRBV29-1,CSVAAGGAIETQYF
TRBJ2-7,TRBV27,CASSFRDPRAYEQYF
TRBJ2-1,TRBV3-1,CASSLYWTSADNEQFF
TRBJ2-1,TRBV7-9,CASSLEAPWGNEQFF
TRBJ2-6,TRBV19,CASRPGQGTTGANVLTF
TRBJ2-5,TRBV7-9,CASSLGAGPQETQYF
TRBJ1-6,TRBV6-5,CASTFVTGVLSPLHF
TRBJ2-7,TRBV6-5,CASSSPLAGGWYEQYF
TRBJ2-4,TRBV6-2/TRBV6-3,CASSYTYDIANIQYF
TRBJ1-2,TRBV11-1,CASSRGQVYGYTF
TRBJ1-4,TRBV5-6,CASSLGSTGEKLFF
TRBJ2-1,TRBV10-2,CASTDLNEQFF
TRBJ2-1,TRBV29-1,CSVVWGGWVMEFF
TRBJ2-5,TRBV9,CASSRSQETQYF
TRBJ2-7,TRBV28,CASSRTGQGISEQYF
TRBJ2-1,TRBV12-3/TRBV12-4,CASSPLAGEYNEQFF
TRBJ1-4,TRBV7-8,CASSLQITNEKLFF
TRBJ1-2,TRBV3-1,CASSQMTGGGGNGYTF
TRBJ1-6,TRBV13,CASSLSRGYNSPLHF
TRBJ2-1,TRBV27,CASSLTSGGVSEQFF
TRBJ2-3,TRBV7-9,CASSPGPSGAGLITDTQYF
TRBJ1-2,TRBV5-1,CASSLLQMGYGYTF
TRBJ2-5,TRBV7-3,CASSWTGGDETQYF
TRBJ1-6,TRBV6-5,CASSYGGSLYNSPLHF
TRBJ2-7,TRBV9,CASSVRSTGGADEQYF
TRBJ1-3,TRBV7-8,CASSPRIAGNTIYF
TRBJ2-2,TRBV5-1,CASSPPSDFLNTGELFF
TRBJ2-7,TRBV4-2,CASSQDGQYYEQYF
TRBJ2-3,TRBV4-2,CAMSPGTSCAGLITDTQYF
TRBJ2-1,TRBV7-8,CASSAKGLWGEQFF
TRBJ2-1,TRBV7-2,CAISPGLAGYVEQFF
TRBJ2-1,TRBV5-4,CASSQQMGGGQFF
TRBJ2-5,TRBV4-2,CASSQEGAELQETQYF
TRBJ1-4,TRBV7-9,CASSLGTDNEKLFF
TRBJ1-4,TRBV12-3/TRBV12-4,CASRIQGGATNEKLFF
TRBJ1-2,TRBV9,CASKPGGQNYGYTF
TRBJ2-2,TRBV6-5,CASSLRAGAARAYRTGELFF
TRBJ2-5,TRBV3-1,CASSQDGGPQETQYF
TRBJ1-2,TRBV7-9,CASRSGDGYTF
TRBJ1-1,TRBV7-9,CASSFYQDMNTEAFF
TRBJ2-3,TRBV19,CASSIEDRGFTDTQYF
TRBJ2-7,TRBV7-9,CASSLPQWGSYEQYF